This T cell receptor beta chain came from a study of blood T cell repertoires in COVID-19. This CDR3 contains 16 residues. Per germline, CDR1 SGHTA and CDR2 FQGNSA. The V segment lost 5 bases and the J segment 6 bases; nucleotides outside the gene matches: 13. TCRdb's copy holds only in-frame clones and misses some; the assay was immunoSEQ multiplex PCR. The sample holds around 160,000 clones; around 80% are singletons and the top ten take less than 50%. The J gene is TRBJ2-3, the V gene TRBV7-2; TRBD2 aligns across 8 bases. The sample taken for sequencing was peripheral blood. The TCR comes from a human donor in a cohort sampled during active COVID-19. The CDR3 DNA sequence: TGTGCCAGCAGCCCTCGGGGGTACGGGGGGGCGGATACGCAGTATTTT. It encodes CASSPRGYGGADTQYF.